Sequencing of this T cell receptor beta chain was carried out in a study of blood T cell repertoires in COVID-19. With V trimmed by 5 bases and J by 6 bases, 19 bases remained unmatched. The CDR3 contains 19 residues. Germline lookup yields CDR1 LGHDT and CDR2 YNNKEL (reference sequence). Enrolled during active infection, Seattle patients were then followed longitudinally. Per the original methods: Scientists estimated how many nucleated cells there were by amplifying reference gene primers. Repertoires were generated with immunoSEQ multiplex PCR, while TCRdb's copy carries only in-frame clones and drops some. That table gives V, J and clone size, and the DNA gave D and trimming. The table lists about 180,000 clones, around 85% of them singletons, with 18% in the top ten.

This chain uses TRBV3-1 (or the pseudogene TRBV3-2) with TRBJ2-2; TRBD2 aligns across 9 bases. The clonotype originates from a person aged 65 to 79 with COVID-19, enrolled during active disease. Source material: peripheral blood. DNA of the CDR3: TGTGCCAGCAGCAGGGATTTAGCGGGAGTGGGGCGTCGATCCGGGGAGCTGTTTTTT. Translated: CASSRDLAGVGRRSGELFF.